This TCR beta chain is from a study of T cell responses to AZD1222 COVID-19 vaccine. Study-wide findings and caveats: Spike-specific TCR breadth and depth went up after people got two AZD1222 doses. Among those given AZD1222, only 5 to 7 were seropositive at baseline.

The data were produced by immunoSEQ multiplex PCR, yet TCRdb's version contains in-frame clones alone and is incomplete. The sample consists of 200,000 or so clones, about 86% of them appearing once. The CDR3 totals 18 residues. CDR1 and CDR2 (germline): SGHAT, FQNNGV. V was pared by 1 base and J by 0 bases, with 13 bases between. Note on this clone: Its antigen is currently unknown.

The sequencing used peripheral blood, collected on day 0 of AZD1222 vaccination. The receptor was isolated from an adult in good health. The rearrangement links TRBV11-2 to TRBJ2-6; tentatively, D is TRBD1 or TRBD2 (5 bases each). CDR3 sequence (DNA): TGTGCCAGCAGCTTAGGCCCTATTGGGGGCTCTGGGGCCAACGTCCTGACTTTC. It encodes CASSLGPIGGSGANVLTF.